The T cell receptor (beta chain) described here comes from a study of blood T cell repertoires in COVID-19. The wider study: Collection of acute and convalescent COVID-19 samples took place in the United States, Italy and Spain. In each case, the material was cDNA or gDNA derived from T cells, B-cell-depleted T cells, or PBMCs.

Original handling: Estimation of nucleated cell counts was performed using reference gene primer amplification. Method: immunoSEQ multiplex PCR; TCRdb's copy keeps in-frame clones and lacks some. Clonal size and the V and J genes are those of that table, whereas D and trimming came from the DNA. The sample yields roughly 150,000 clones, approximately 86% seen once. Patients at the Seattle site were enrolled during active infection and followed longitudinally. V lost 2 bases and J 2 bases, leaving 6 bases between the germline ends. From germline, CDR1 is MDHEN and CDR2 SYDVKM. The CDR3 consists of 13 residues.

The material sequenced was peripheral blood. This chain links TRBV28 with TRBJ1-2, with D possibly matching TRBD1 (5 bases). This clonotype was obtained from a woman older than 75 with COVID-19, enrolled during active disease. The CDR3 nucleotides are TGTGCCAGCAGTTTACAGGGAAACTATGGCTACACCTTC. Translating it yields CASSLQGNYGYTF.